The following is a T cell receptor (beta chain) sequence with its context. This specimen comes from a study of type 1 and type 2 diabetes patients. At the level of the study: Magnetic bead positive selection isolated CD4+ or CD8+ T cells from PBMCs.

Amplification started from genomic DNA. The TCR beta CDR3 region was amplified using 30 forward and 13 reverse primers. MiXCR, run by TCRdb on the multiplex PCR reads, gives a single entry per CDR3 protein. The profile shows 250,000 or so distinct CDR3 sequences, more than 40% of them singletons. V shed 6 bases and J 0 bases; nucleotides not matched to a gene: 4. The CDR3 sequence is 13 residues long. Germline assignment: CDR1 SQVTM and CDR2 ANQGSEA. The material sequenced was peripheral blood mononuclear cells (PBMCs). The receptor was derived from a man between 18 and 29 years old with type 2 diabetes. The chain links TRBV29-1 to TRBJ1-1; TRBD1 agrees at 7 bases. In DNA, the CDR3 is TGCAGCGTGGACACAGGGGTGAACACTGAAGCTTTCTTT. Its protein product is CSVDTGVNTEAFF.